These T cell receptor beta chains were read from a single sample in a study of blood T cell repertoires in COVID-19. Profiled with immunoSEQ multiplex PCR; TCRdb holds only in-frame clones, not every one. The profile shows approximately 110,000 clones, around 84% of them singletons. Sequenced input: peripheral blood. The receptors were gathered from a human donor in a cohort sampled during active COVID-19. Each CDR3 is given with its conserved first and last residue. Each record gives: CDR3 DNA, CDR3 protein, CDR3 length, J gene, V gene, clone size, D gene. A D gene is named only where the DNA matches it firmly. Only part of the rows carry a size: once, few, many, or a class if the clone is expanded.

DNA: TGTGCCAGCAGTTTGGGACAGTACCTCGGAAACACCATATATTTT
CDR3: CASSLGQYLGNTIYF
length: 15
J: TRBJ1-3
V: TRBV6-5
size: -
D: TRBD1

DNA: TGTGCCACCAGCTCACCGGGACAGGATACAGATACGCAGTATTTT
CDR3: CATSSPGQDTDTQYF
length: 15
J: TRBJ2-3
V: TRBV15
size: -
D: TRBD1

DNA: TGTGCCAGCAGTCCCTATAGGAAGGGGGCAACTGAAGCTTTCTTT
CDR3: CASSPYRKGATEAFF
length: 15
J: TRBJ1-1
V: TRBV27
size: -
D: TRBD1

DNA: TGTGCCAGCAGCCTCAACCCCGGTACCTACAATGAGCAGTTCTTC
CDR3: CASSLNPGTYNEQFF
length: 15
J: TRBJ2-1
V: TRBV7-3
size: -
D: -

DNA: TGTGCCAGTAGTATGAGTTTCCAGGGCGCTGAAAAACTGTTTTTT
CDR3: CASSMSFQGAEKLFF
length: 15
J: TRBJ1-4
V: TRBV19
size: -
D: -

DNA: TGTGCCAGCAGGGAAACCCCAGGGGTACCCAATCAGCCCCAGCATTTT
CDR3: CASRETPGVPNQPQHF
length: 16
J: TRBJ1-5
V: TRBV6-1
size: -
D: -

DNA: TGTGCCAGAAGCACCACCGGGGAGCAGTACTTC
CDR3: CARSTTGEQYF
length: 11
J: TRBJ2-7
V: TRBV5-3
size: once
D: -

DNA: TGTGCTAGTGGTTTGACCAGAGGCGAGCAGTACTTC
CDR3: CASGLTRGEQYF
length: 12
J: TRBJ2-7
V: TRBV12-5
size: -
D: -

DNA: TGTGCCAGCAGCCCCGCGGGCAGCTTTAATTCACCCCTCCACTTT
CDR3: CASSPAGSFNSPLHF
length: 15
J: TRBJ1-6
V: TRBV7-2
size: -
D: -

DNA: TGTGCCAGCAGTCGACTTGGCACAGATACGCAGTATTTT
CDR3: CASSRLGTDTQYF
length: 13
J: TRBJ2-3
V: TRBV25-1
size: -
D: -

DNA: TGTGCCAGCAGAGTCCTTAGCGGGGGACCTTACAATGAGCAGTTCTTC
CDR3: CASRVLSGGPYNEQFF
length: 16
J: TRBJ2-1
V: TRBV2
size: -
D: TRBD2

DNA: TGTGCCAGCGGCCCGTCTAGCGGGGGGGGCAATGAGCAGTTCTTC
CDR3: CASGPSSGGGNEQFF
length: 15
J: TRBJ2-1
V: TRBV11-2
size: -
D: TRBD2

DNA: TGTGCCAGCAGTCTAGGGACAGGGGTCAATCAGCCCCAGCATTTT
CDR3: CASSLGTGVNQPQHF
length: 15
J: TRBJ1-5
V: TRBV6-5
size: -
D: TRBD1

DNA: TGTGCCAGCAGCGAACAGGGGTACGGGGAGCTGTTTTTT
CDR3: CASSEQGYGELFF
length: 13
J: TRBJ2-2
V: TRBV3-1/TRBV3-2
size: -
D: TRBD1

DNA: TGTGCCAGCAGCCAAGGACTAGAACGAGCAGATACGCAGTATTTT
CDR3: CASSQGLERADTQYF
length: 15
J: TRBJ2-3
V: TRBV3-1/TRBV3-2
size: -
D: -

DNA: TGTGCCAGCAGCGACCCCCAGGGTCTACAGCCCCAGCATTTT
CDR3: CASSDPQGLQPQHF
length: 14
J: TRBJ1-5
V: TRBV2
size: once
D: -

DNA: TGTGCCAGCGCCTGGGGGCACCAAGAGACCCAGTACTTC
CDR3: CASAWGHQETQYF
length: 13
J: TRBJ2-5
V: TRBV3-1/TRBV3-2
size: -
D: -

DNA: TGTGCCAGTAGTATTTATGGGTCCGGGACAGGGGGAACCTACGAGCAGTACTTC
CDR3: CASSIYGSGTGGTYEQYF
length: 18
J: TRBJ2-7
V: TRBV19
size: -
D: TRBD1

DNA: TGTGCCAACCAGGACTCGAACACCGGGGAGCTGTTTTTT
CDR3: CANQDSNTGELFF
length: 13
J: TRBJ2-2
V: TRBV2
size: -
D: -

DNA: TGCGCCAGCAGCCTAGAACCGGGACTTACAGATACGCAGTATTTT
CDR3: CASSLEPGLTDTQYF
length: 15
J: TRBJ2-3
V: TRBV5-1
size: -
D: -

DNA: TGCGCCAGCAGCCGAACGGACAGGGAGAACACTGAAGCTTTCTTT
CDR3: CASSRTDRENTEAFF
length: 15
J: TRBJ1-1
V: TRBV4-1
size: few
D: TRBD1

DNA: TGCGCCAGCAGCCAAACAGGGCTCACTGAAGCTTTCTTT
CDR3: CASSQTGLTEAFF
length: 13
J: TRBJ1-1
V: TRBV4-3
size: -
D: -

DNA: TGTGCCAGCAGGCCAGGACTAGCGGGGAACACCGGGGAGCTGTTTTTT
CDR3: CASRPGLAGNTGELFF
length: 16
J: TRBJ2-2
V: TRBV28
size: -
D: TRBD2

DNA: TGTGCCAGCAGTTACGGCACAGGGGGTTATGAAGCTTTCTTT
CDR3: CASSYGTGGYEAFF
length: 14
J: TRBJ1-1
V: TRBV6-6
size: -
D: TRBD1

DNA: TGCAGCGTTGGGCAGGGGGGCAATGAGCAGTTCTTC
CDR3: CSVGQGGNEQFF
length: 12
J: TRBJ2-1
V: TRBV29-1
size: -
D: -

DNA: TGTGCCAGCAGTTTCTTACTCGGGGGTCAGGAGACCCAGTACTTC
CDR3: CASSFLLGGQETQYF
length: 15
J: TRBJ2-5
V: TRBV28
size: -
D: -

DNA: TGCGCCAGCAGCCAAGATCTAACTAGCGGTTCCTACAATGAGCAGTTCTTC
CDR3: CASSQDLTSGSYNEQFF
length: 17
J: TRBJ2-1
V: TRBV4-3
size: -
D: TRBD2

DNA: TGTGCCAGCAGAATGCTAGCGGCCTCTGAGACCCAGTACTTC
CDR3: CASRMLAASETQYF
length: 14
J: TRBJ2-5
V: TRBV2
size: -
D: TRBD2

DNA: TGTGCCAGCAGTTCACGGACAGCAAATGAGCAGTTCTTC
CDR3: CASSSRTANEQFF
length: 13
J: TRBJ2-1
V: TRBV27
size: -
D: -

DNA: TGCGCCAGCAGCCAAGAGGGCGGGGACTATTACAATGAGCAGTTCTTC
CDR3: CASSQEGGDYYNEQFF
length: 16
J: TRBJ2-1
V: TRBV4-1
size: -
D: TRBD2

DNA: TGTGCCAGCAGTCTCGGGGGGCCCCAGCATTTT
CDR3: CASSLGGPQHF
length: 11
J: TRBJ1-5
V: TRBV6-5
size: -
D: -

DNA: TGCAGCGTTGTGGGGACAGGGAGAAGTAGGCAGTACTTC
CDR3: CSVVGTGRSRQYF
length: 13
J: TRBJ2-7
V: TRBV29-1
size: -
D: TRBD1

DNA: TGTGCCAGCAGTTCCTCGACAGGGGTTGGCAATCAGCCCCAGCATTTT
CDR3: CASSSSTGVGNQPQHF
length: 16
J: TRBJ1-5
V: TRBV6-2/TRBV6-3
size: -
D: TRBD1